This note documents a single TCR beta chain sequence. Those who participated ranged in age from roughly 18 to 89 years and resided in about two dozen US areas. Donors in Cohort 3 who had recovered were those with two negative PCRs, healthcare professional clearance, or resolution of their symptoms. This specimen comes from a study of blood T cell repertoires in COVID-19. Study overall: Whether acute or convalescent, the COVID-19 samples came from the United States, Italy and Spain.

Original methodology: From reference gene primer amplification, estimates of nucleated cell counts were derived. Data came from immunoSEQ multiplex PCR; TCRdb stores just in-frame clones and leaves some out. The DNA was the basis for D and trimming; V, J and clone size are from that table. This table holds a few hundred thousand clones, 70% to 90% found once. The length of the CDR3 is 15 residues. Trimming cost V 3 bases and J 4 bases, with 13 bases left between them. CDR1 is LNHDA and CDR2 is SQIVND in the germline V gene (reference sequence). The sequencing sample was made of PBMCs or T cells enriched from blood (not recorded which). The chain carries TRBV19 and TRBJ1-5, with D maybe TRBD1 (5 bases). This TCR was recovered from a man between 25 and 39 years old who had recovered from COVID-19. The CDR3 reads CASSISRQHNQPQHF. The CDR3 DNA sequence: TGTGCCAGTAGTATCTCGAGACAGCATAATCAGCCCCAGCATTTT.